The source of this T cell receptor (beta chain) is a study of human T cells and chemical hapten exposure. As for the study in general: Sensitization applied 2% DPC to around 2 cm by around 2 cm of upper inner arm skin.

The V and J ends lost 0 bases and 2 bases respectively, with 9 bases between them. CDR1 SGDLS and CDR2 YYNGEE come from the germline V gene. The CDR3 contains 14 residues. The time point was: pre-sensitization, week 0. As for treatment: therapeutic diphenylcyclopropenone sensitization with weekly scalp DPC. RNA extraction used unfractionated whole blood as the source of total RNA. MiXCR was run by TCRdb on the RACE reads, yielding one entry per CDR3 protein. The data contain about 300,000 distinct CDR3 sequences, over 5% of them singletons. V and J are TRBV9 and TRBJ2-7, with TRBD2 as a possible D gene (5 bases). The sequences come from whole blood, collected in connection with sensitization to the hapten diphenylcyclopropenone (DPC). The TCR sequence derives from a woman between 18 and 29 years old with alopecia areata. Some clones in this sample may be carry-over from other donors' samples. This CDR3 reads CASSVAGWAYEQYF. The DNA of the CDR3 is TGTGCCAGCAGCGTAGCGGGGTGGGCCTACGAGCAGTACTTC.